This entry concerns a single TCR beta chain. The time point: neoterminal ileum biopsy at postoperative endoscopy, about 6 months after surgery. TCRdb's copy holds only in-frame clones and misses some; the assay was immunoSEQ multiplex PCR. The sample has about 62,000 clones; roughly nine tenths are singletons. V was trimmed by 0 bases and J by 3 bases, leaving 12 bases between them. The CDR3 extends over 15 amino acids. Looked up from germline, CDR1 is PRHDT and CDR2 is FYEKMQ (reference sequence). The sample belongs to a study of T cell repertoires in ileal Crohn's disease. The TCR comes from an adult with Crohn's disease. The sequenced material came from ileal tissue. The V gene is TRBV13, the J gene TRBJ2-7; a possible D gene is TRBD1 (5 bases). The chain's CDR3 is CASSLGRSGFYEQYF. CDR3 sequence (DNA): TGTGCCAGCAGCTTAGGCCGGTCAGGGTTCTACGAGCAGTACTTC.